The T cell receptor (beta chain) under discussion was sequenced for a study of CD4+ T cells in melanoma (dated by TCRdb to 2021 to 2024). Describing the broader study: The study examined neoantigen-specific CD4+ T cells in human melanoma.

Libraries were built with the immunoSEQ multiplex PCR assay. Held by TCRdb, this immuneACCESS table contains in-frame sequences only and omits some clones. Under half of the omission traces to an unresolved V gene where checked; the cause of the rest is unknown. The table for this sample lists 9,300 or so clones; roughly two thirds of them were counted only once. The ten largest account for roughly 15% of the sample. Study-wide conclusions, independent of this receptor: Neoantigen-specific CD4+ T cells were reported to be correlated with the function of CD8+ T cells, macrophages and B cells. Neoantigen-specific CD4+ T cells in melanoma were reported to have a range of differentiation states.

A word on this clone: Its cognate antigen has yet to be identified. No base-level quality is on record; no much larger clone is a single base apart.

CDR1 and CDR2, looked up from the germline V gene (reference sequence), are MNHEY and SMNVEV. The CDR3 covers 13 residues, taking in both the cysteine and the phenylalanine. Only the CDR3 part of the read is kept: 39 bases, read in frame from the first base. V is pared back by 3 bases and J by 2 bases, with 7 bases lying between the germline termini. The donors were melanoma patients. Sequencing was carried out using cells from a culture (not recorded whether cultured in vitro). The rearranged segments are TRBV27 and TRBJ1-1; no D gene is confidently identified. The clonotype comes from a human donor with melanoma. In nucleotides, the sequence is TGTGCCAGCAGTTTGTCCCGAAACACTGAAGCTTTCTTT. Its translation is CASSLSRNTEAFF.